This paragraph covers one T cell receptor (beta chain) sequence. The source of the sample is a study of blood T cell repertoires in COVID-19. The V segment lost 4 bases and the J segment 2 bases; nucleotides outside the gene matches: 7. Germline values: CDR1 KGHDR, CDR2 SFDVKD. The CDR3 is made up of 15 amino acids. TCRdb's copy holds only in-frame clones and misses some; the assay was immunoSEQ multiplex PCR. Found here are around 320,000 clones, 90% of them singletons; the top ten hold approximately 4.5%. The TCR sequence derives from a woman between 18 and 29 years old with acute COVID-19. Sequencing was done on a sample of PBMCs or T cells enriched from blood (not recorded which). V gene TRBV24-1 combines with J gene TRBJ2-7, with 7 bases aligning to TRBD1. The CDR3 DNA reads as TGTGCCACCAGTGACCCTGGGACAGAGACCTACGAGCAGTACTTC. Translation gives CATSDPGTETYEQYF.